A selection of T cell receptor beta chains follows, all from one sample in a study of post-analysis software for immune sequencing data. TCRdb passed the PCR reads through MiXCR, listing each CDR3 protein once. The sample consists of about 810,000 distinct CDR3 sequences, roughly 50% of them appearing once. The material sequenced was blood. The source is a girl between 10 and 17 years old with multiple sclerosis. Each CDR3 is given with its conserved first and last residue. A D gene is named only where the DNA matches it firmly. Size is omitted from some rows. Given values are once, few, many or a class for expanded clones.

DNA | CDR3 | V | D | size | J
TGCAGTGCTGGGGTCTACAATGAGCAGTTCTTC | CSAGVYNEQFF | TRBV20-1 | . | few | TRBJ2-1
TGCAGTGCTCTAACTAGCGACGAGCAGTACTTC | CSALTSDEQYF | TRBV20-1 | TRBD2 | . | TRBJ2-7
TGTGCCAGCAGCGTGGGACAACCACCAACCTACGAGCAGTACTTC | CASSVGQPPTYEQYF | TRBV7-6 | . | . | TRBJ2-7
TGCAGTGCTCTCCGCCGCGCAAGGACTAGCGGGAGTTACGAGCAGTACTTC | CSALRRARTSGSYEQYF | TRBV20-1 | TRBD2 | few | TRBJ2-7
TGTGCCAGCAGCATAGGGACTAGCGGAAACTACGAGCAGTACTTC | CASSIGTSGNYEQYF | TRBV7-9 | TRBD2 | few | TRBJ2-7
TGTGCCAGCAGCGTTCATCAGGGGACGGATTCACCCCTCCACTTT | CASSVHQGTDSPLHF | TRBV9 | . | . | TRBJ1-6
TGTGCCAGCAGCAGATACAGGGTCTCGGGCCATCAGCCCCAGCATTTT | CASSRYRVSGHQPQHF | TRBV7-2 | . | few | TRBJ1-5
TGTGCCAGCAGCCGCCGCGGGAGTGAGGAAGAGACCCAGTACTTC | CASSRRGSEEETQYF | TRBV11-1 | TRBD2 | . | TRBJ2-5
TGCAGTGCTAGACGGCCGGGGGCCGACACCGGGGAGCTGTTTTTT | CSARRPGADTGELFF | TRBV20-1 | . | . | TRBJ2-2
TGCAGCACTTGTTGGGGGGATTATGGCTACACCTTC | CSTCWGDYGYTF | TRBV29-1 | . | . | TRBJ1-2
TGCAGCGTTGAGTGGCCAGATGGCTACACCTTC | CSVEWPDGYTF | TRBV29-1 | . | . | TRBJ1-2
TGTGCCAGCAGCCAAAGACAGGGCGTTGGCTACACCTTC | CASSQRQGVGYTF | TRBV3-1 | TRBD1 | once | TRBJ1-2
TGTGCCAGCAGTCACCTCGGACAGGCGAGCTCCTACGAGCAGTACTTC | CASSHLGQASSYEQYF | TRBV12-3/TRBV12-4 | TRBD1 | . | TRBJ2-7
TGTGCCATCAGTGGGGAAGGGACTAGCGGGAGTTGGTACTTC | CAISGEGTSGSWYF | TRBV10-3 | TRBD2 | . | TRBJ2-7
TGCAGTGCTAGAGCCGGATTAGCGGGACCCTCCTACAATGAGCAGTTCTTC | CSARAGLAGPSYNEQFF | TRBV20-1 | TRBD2 | . | TRBJ2-1
TGTGCCATCAGTGACCCGGGACAGGGGACCATGGACACTGAAGCTTTCTTT | CAISDPGQGTMDTEAFF | TRBV10-3 | TRBD1 | . | TRBJ1-1
TGTGCCAGCAGTCCCGGGACAGGGGGGATGACCCAGTACTTC | CASSPGTGGMTQYF | TRBV7-7 | TRBD1 | . | TRBJ2-5
TGCAGTGATCCCGCAGGGGGCGGGGAGACCCAGTACTTC | CSDPAGGGETQYF | TRBV20-1 | TRBD1 | . | TRBJ2-5
TGTGCCAGCAGCTTAGACCCGGGACAGGGGCACGAGCAGTACTTC | CASSLDPGQGHEQYF | TRBV11-2 | TRBD1 | . | TRBJ2-7
TGTGCCAGCAGCTATAGCACCAGGCTAGCGGCCTCCTACGAGCAGTACTTC | CASSYSTRLAASYEQYF | TRBV11-2 | TRBD2 | . | TRBJ2-7
TGTGCCAGCAGCTTAGCAAGGACTAGCGGGGGCAATGAGCAGTTCTTC | CASSLARTSGGNEQFF | TRBV7-2 | TRBD2 | few | TRBJ2-1
TGCGCCAGCAGCCAAGCCCAAGGGGGCTACAACAATGAGCAGTTCTTC | CASSQAQGGYNNEQFF | TRBV4-1 | TRBD1 | . | TRBJ2-1
TGTGCCAGCAGCCCCGGTCATTCGGCTGAAGCTTTCTTT | CASSPGHSAEAFF | TRBV5-6 | . | . | TRBJ1-1
TGTGCCAGCAGCTTTCTAGCGGGGACACTCCAAGAGACCCAGTACTTC | CASSFLAGTLQETQYF | TRBV5-5 | TRBD2 | few | TRBJ2-5
TGTGCCAGCAGTTACTGGGGGACTAGCAAAACCGGGGAAGATACGCAGTATTTT | CASSYWGTSKTGEDTQYF | TRBV6-5 | TRBD2 | . | TRBJ2-3
TGTGCCAGCAGCCAAGGAATCGGGACTGCCTCCTACGAGCAGTACTTC | CASSQGIGTASYEQYF | TRBV4-2 | . | . | TRBJ2-7
TGTGCCAGCAGCTTAGGCGCTGCGTTGGGCTCGGGTGAGCAGTTCTTC | CASSLGAALGSGEQFF | TRBV7-9 | . | . | TRBJ2-1
TGCAGCGTTGAGTCATTAAGCGAGCAGTACTTC | CSVESLSEQYF | TRBV29-1 | . | few | TRBJ2-7
TGCAGCGTTGTGATCCCGACAGGGGGCAGCGCAGATACGCAGTATTTT | CSVVIPTGGSADTQYF | TRBV29-1 | TRBD1 | few | TRBJ2-3
TGCAGCGTGGCGGGGGCTCCAGAGCTCGCTGGGGACATTCAGTACTTC | CSVAGAPELAGDIQYF | TRBV29-1 | . | few | TRBJ2-4
TGCGCCAGCAGCTCGGGACAGGGGGTCTGCTACGAGCAGTACTTC | CASSSGQGVCYEQYF | TRBV5-1 | TRBD1 | . | TRBJ2-7
TGCAGTGCTAGAGTCGAGACAGGGGGTTCACCCCTCCACTTT | CSARVETGGSPLHF | TRBV20-1 | TRBD1 | . | TRBJ1-6
TGTGCCAGCAGCGCCGGACTAGTTAATGAGCAGTTCTTC | CASSAGLVNEQFF | TRBV7-2 | TRBD2 | . | TRBJ2-1
TGCAGTGCTAGGGGCTCGGGGGGAATATCCTACGAGCAGTACTTC | CSARGSGGISYEQYF | TRBV20-1 | TRBD2 | . | TRBJ2-7
TGCGCCAGCAGCTTGGGTCTAGCGGTTGGGGGTGAGCAGTTCTTC | CASSLGLAVGGEQFF | TRBV5-1 | TRBD2 | . | TRBJ2-1
TGCAGTGCTAGAGATGGGCGAGAGACCCAGTACTTC | CSARDGRETQYF | TRBV20-1 | . | . | TRBJ2-5
TGCGCCAGCACCGTAGGGACTCACTCCTACGAGCAGTACTTC | CASTVGTHSYEQYF | TRBV5-1 | . | few | TRBJ2-7
TGCAGTGCTAGACACGGGACAGGGATGGAGACCCAGTACTTC | CSARHGTGMETQYF | TRBV20-1 | TRBD1 | few | TRBJ2-5
TGCAGTGCTAAGGAGACAGGGGTCCCCTACGAGCAGTACTTC | CSAKETGVPYEQYF | TRBV20-1 | TRBD1 | few | TRBJ2-7
TGTGCCACCAGCGGAAGATCAGGGAAATGGACAGATACGCAGTATTTT | CATSGRSGKWTDTQYF | TRBV15 | . | . | TRBJ2-3
TGTGCCAGCAGCTTTGCGACAACCGACACTGAAGCTTTCTTT | CASSFATTDTEAFF | TRBV13 | . | . | TRBJ1-1
TGCAGCGTCCGGACAGGGGGCAGCGACGAGCAGTACTTC | CSVRTGGSDEQYF | TRBV29-1 | TRBD1 | few | TRBJ2-7
TGCGCCAGCAGCCCGGGAGCCATCCTTTATGAGCAGTTCTTC | CASSPGAILYEQFF | TRBV5-1 | . | . | TRBJ2-1